This T cell receptor beta chain comes out of a study of cytomegalovirus exposure and HLA in healthy donors. The ends lost 4 bases at V and 6 bases at J; junction bases unmatched: 8. From germline, CDR1 is SGHTA and CDR2 FQGNSA. This CDR3 is 15 amino acids long. Primers: 60 Vbeta forward and 13 Jbeta reverse. TCRdb's copy holds only in-frame clones and misses some; the assay was immunoSEQ multiplex PCR. This sample has some 65,000 clones, with 62% found just once. V usage is TRBV7-2 and J usage is TRBJ2-3, with 9 nucleotides matching TRBD2. Sequencing was done on a sample of PBMCs. The TCR sequence derives from a man aged 25 to 45 in good health and CMV-seronegative. As DNA, the CDR3 is TGTGCCAGCAGCTGGGCGGGGGGGAAGGATGATACGCAGTATTTT. Its translation is CASSWAGGKDDTQYF.